This entry lists 17 T cell receptor beta chains sequenced from one sample in a study of shared clonotypes between healthy human individuals. Sequencing used immunoSEQ multiplex PCR; TCRdb keeps in-frame clones, though not all of them. The sample contains roughly 660,000 clones, roughly 91% of which appear only once. The sequenced sample consisted of memory CD8+ T cells from PBMCs. As for subset: CD45RO+ cells pooled with CCR7-negative TemRA cells. The receptors were sampled from a man in his late teens or twenties in good health. Some clones in this sample may be carry-over from other donors' samples.

The chain couples TRBV6-5 to TRBJ2-7; a possible D gene is TRBD2 (5 bases). CDR1 MNHEY and CDR2 SVGAGI come from the germline V gene. The CDR3 totals 16 residues. Trimming removed 0 bases from V and 4 bases from J, with 16 bases in between. CDR3 DNA: TGTGCCAGCAGTTACTCCTCAGGCGGGCGTACGTACGAGCAGTACTTC. It is translated as CASSYSSGGRTYEQYF.

This clone has just one count. This chain links TRBV9 with TRBJ2-5; D gene unclear. Between the trimmed V and J ends, which lost 0 bases and 5 bases, there was a span of 14 bases. CDR1 SGDLS and CDR2 YYNGEE come from the germline V gene. The CDR3 sequence is 15 residues long. The DNA for the CDR3 is TGTGCCAGCAGCGTAGAGGAAGTGACCAGCGAGACCCAGTACTTC. Translation: CASSVEEVTSETQYF.

The J gene is TRBJ1-1, the V gene TRBV27; unclear D gene. The CDR3 is made up of 15 amino acids. Germline loops: CDR1 MNHEY, CDR2 SMNVEV (reference sequence). The ends were cut back, 0 bases at V and 6 bases at J, with 14 bases in the middle. The CDR3 loop reads CASSLSMGPKSEAFF. As DNA, the CDR3 is TGTGCCAGCAGTTTATCTATGGGCCCGAAGTCTGAAGCTTTCTTT.

The genes are TRBV28 and TRBJ1-2, with 9 bases aligning to TRBD1. Per the germline V gene, CDR1 is MDHEN and CDR2 is SYDVKM. This CDR3 has 17 amino acids. The ends lost 4 bases at V and 2 bases at J; junction bases unmatched: 11. In DNA form, the CDR3 reads TGTGCCAGCAGTTCCGCCACCTGGACAGGGGACAACTATGGCTACACCTTC. Its protein product is CASSSATWTGDNYGYTF.

The V gene is TRBV4-2, the J gene TRBJ2-1; tentatively, D is TRBD1 or TRBD2 (5 bases each). Germline CDR1 reads LGHNA; CDR2 reads YNFKEQ. This CDR3 comprises 14 residues. Trimming took off 8 bases at V and 6 bases at J, with 17 bases between the two ends. The CDR3 bases are TGTGCCAGCGGACTGCTGCCAAGGGGCAATGAGCAGTTCTTC. Its protein is CASGLLPRGNEQFF.

Written as DNA, the CDR3 is TGTGCCGTCGAACTAGCAGGAATCTACAATGAGCAGTTCTTC. Translation gives CAVELAGIYNEQFF. The chain links TRBV7-9 to TRBJ2-1; perhaps TRBD2 as D (6 bases). CDR3 length: 14 amino acids. Germline V gene sequence: CDR1 SEHNR, CDR2 FQNEAQ (reference sequence). The V end was cut by 11 bases, the J end by 3 bases, with 17 bases between.

This chain joins TRBV7-3 and TRBJ2-2; D gene uncertain. Trimming took off 5 bases at V and 8 bases at J, with 9 bases between the two ends. Looked up from germline, CDR1 is SGHTA and CDR2 is FQGTGA. This CDR3 has 12 residues. The CDR3 DNA sequence: TGTGCCAGCAGCCTTACACCAGGGGAGCTGTTTTTT. This encodes CASSLTPGELFF.

V usage is TRBV5-4 and J usage is TRBJ1-3; TRBD1 matches at 11 bases. V lost 6 bases and J lost 7; bases outside the gene matches: 3. Germline values: CDR1 SGHNT, CDR2 YYREEE (reference sequence). The length of the CDR3 is 13 residues. The CDR3 sequence: CASTWDRGNTIYF. The CDR3 DNA follows: TGTGCCAGCACCTGGGACAGGGGGAACACCATATATTTT.

J is TRBJ2-2 and V is TRBV28, with a weak D call TRBD2 (5 bases). V was shortened by 3 bases and J by 6 bases, with 17 bases between the two germline ends. The CDR3 covers 16 residues. Germline V gives CDR1 MDHEN, CDR2 SYDVKM. The CDR3 DNA reads TGTGCCAGCAGTTTTCTCCCGGGATCCGCGGCCGGGGAGCTGTTTTTT. Protein product: CASSFLPGSAAGELFF.

The J gene is TRBJ1-2, the V gene TRBV29-1, with 8 bases fitting TRBD1. Germline loops: CDR1 SQVTM, CDR2 ANQGSEA. Unmatched junction bases numbered 2, after V lost 5 bases and J lost 6 bases. The CDR3 is 11 residues long. The DNA for the CDR3 is TGCAGCGTTCGACAGGGGAATGGCTACACCTTC. Protein sequence: CSVRQGNGYTF.

The chain uses TRBV29-1 and TRBJ2-7; 9 bases are shared with TRBD1. This CDR3 is 14 amino acids long. Germline trimming cut 4 bases from V and 0 bases from J; bases unmatched to any gene: 4. Germline-derived CDR1 and CDR2 are SQVTM and ANQGSEA. The CDR3 sequence is CSVAGTGHSYEQYF. CDR3 bases: TGCAGCGTTGCCGGGACAGGGCACTCCTACGAGCAGTACTTC.

This chain links TRBV7-8 with TRBJ2-1, with no clear D. This CDR3 has 15 amino acids. From germline, CDR1 is SGHVS and CDR2 FQNEAQ. Deletions cut 5 bases from V and 0 bases from J, with 11 bases between. CDR3 sequence (DNA): TGTGCCAGCAGCGTTCAGTGGACCTCCTACAATGAGCAGTTCTTC. Translating it yields CASSVQWTSYNEQFF. Complete variable domain (other parts from reference TRBV7-8 and TRBJ2-1): GAGVSQSPRYKVAKRGQDVALRCDPISGHVSLFWYQQALGQGPEFLTYFQNEAQLDKSGLPSDRFFAERPEGSVSTLKIQRTQQEDSAVYLCASSVQWTSYNEQFFGPGTRLTVL.

This chain connects TRBV11-2 to TRBJ2-7; maybe TRBD1 (6 bases). Germline V gene data show CDR1 as SGHAT and CDR2 as FQNNGV. The CDR3 length is 15 residues. Trimming took 5 bases from V and 2 from J, leaving 16 bases between them. CDR3 region: CASSPRTARPYEQYF. The CDR3 bases are TGTGCCAGCAGCCCCAGGACAGCCCGACCCTACGAGCAGTACTTC.

This clone came up a few times. J is TRBJ1-2 and V is TRBV27; D is unclear. Germline CDR1 reads MNHEY; CDR2 reads SMNVEV (reference sequence). V shed 3 bases and J shed 0 bases, with 8 bases lying between them. The CDR3 runs to 14 residues. The CDR3 sequence is CASSLSLTNYGYTF. In DNA form, the CDR3 reads TGTGCCAGCAGTTTGTCCCTCACTAACTATGGCTACACCTTC.

This clone was found once. The chain combines TRBV4-1 with TRBJ2-3; D gene uncertain. This CDR3 is 17 amino acids long. Germline V lookup: CDR1 MGHRA, CDR2 YSYEKL. V lost 0 bases, J lost 2 bases, and 15 bases lay in between. DNA of the CDR3: TGCGCCAGCAGCCAAGAGGCCACGGAAAGCTACACAGATACGCAGTATTTT. Its protein product is CASSQEATESYTDTQYF.

This sequence joins TRBV10-3 and TRBJ1-3, with D possibly TRBD1 on 6 matching bases. Trimming took 10 bases from V and 0 from J, leaving 10 bases between them. Germline V gene data show CDR1 as ENHRY and CDR2 as SYGVKD. This CDR3 has 13 residues. For the CDR3, the DNA is TGTGCCACTCGGGACAACTCTGGAAACACCATATATTTT. Translated: CATRDNSGNTIYF.

The chain employs TRBV11-2 and TRBJ1-1; D is uncertain. Germline-derived CDR1 and CDR2 are SGHAT and FQNNGV. This CDR3 is 15 amino acids long. The V end lost 5 bases, the J end lost 3 bases, and 16 bases lay between the germline ends. In DNA, the CDR3 is TGTGCCAGCAGCATTTATTCGACGGAGGACACTGAAGCTTTCTTT. Amino acid sequence: CASSIYSTEDTEAFF.